This T cell receptor beta chain was obtained from a study of blood T cells in healthy people across ages. Study-wide findings and caveats: With donor CMV status unknown, expanded clonotype changes were possibly confounded. Versus aged donors, long-lived donors had higher diversity and more naive CD4+ cells.

This CDR3 has 18 amino acids. Trimming took 3 bases from V and 1 from J; bases not matched to a gene: 8. Comments on this clonotype: Its specificity is unknown.

A minimum of 7 million PBMCs was isolated per sample. A J-beta primer mix and a sample-barcoded 5' primer were used in a second PCR of about 6 to 12 cycles. The template-switch adaptor, which had 12 random nucleotides, put a tag on each cDNA molecule. TCRdb passed the 5' RACE reads through MiXCR, listing each CDR3 protein once. This sample has roughly 1,300,000 distinct CDR3 sequences, with around 59% found just once. The clonotype originates from a man in his late teens or twenties in good health. The rearrangement links TRBV12-3 or TRBV12-4 to TRBJ2-6; 8 bases map to TRBD1. Sequencing was performed on blood. The DNA for the CDR3 is TGTGCCAGCAGTTTTAGTGCCAGGGGGCTTTCTGGGGCCAACGTCCTGACTTTC. It codes for CASSFSARGLSGANVLTF.